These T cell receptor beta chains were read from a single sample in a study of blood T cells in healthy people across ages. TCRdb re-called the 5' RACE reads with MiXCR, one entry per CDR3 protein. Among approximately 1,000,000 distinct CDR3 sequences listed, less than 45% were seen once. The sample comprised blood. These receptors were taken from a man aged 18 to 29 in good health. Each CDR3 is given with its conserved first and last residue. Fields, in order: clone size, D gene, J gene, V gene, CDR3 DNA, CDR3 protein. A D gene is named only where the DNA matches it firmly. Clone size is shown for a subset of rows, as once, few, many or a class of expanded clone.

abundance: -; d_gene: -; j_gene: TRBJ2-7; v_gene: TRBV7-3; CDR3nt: TGTGCCAGCAGCTCCCTAACCGGGACAAACTACGAGCAGTACTTC; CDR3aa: CASSSLTGTNYEQYF
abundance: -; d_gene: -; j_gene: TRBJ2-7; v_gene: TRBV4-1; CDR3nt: TGCGCCAGCAGCCAAGATATCCGCCAGGGGAAACACGAGCAGTACTTC; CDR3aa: CASSQDIRQGKHEQYF
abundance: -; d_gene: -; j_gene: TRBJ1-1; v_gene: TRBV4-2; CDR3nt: TGTGCCAGCAGCCAATCCCGGGGACACCTGAACACTGAAGCTTTCTTT; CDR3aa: CASSQSRGHLNTEAFF
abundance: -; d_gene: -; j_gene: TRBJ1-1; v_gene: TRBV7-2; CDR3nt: TGTGCCAGCAGCCCCAACAGGGTGTCAACTGAAGCTTTCTTT; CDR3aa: CASSPNRVSTEAFF
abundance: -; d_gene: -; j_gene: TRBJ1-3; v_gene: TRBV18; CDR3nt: TGTGCCAGCTCACCCAATACAGCCGCTGGAAACACCATATATTTT; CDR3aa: CASSPNTAAGNTIYF
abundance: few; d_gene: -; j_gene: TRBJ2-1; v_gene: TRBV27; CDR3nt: TGTGCCAGCACTTTAGACAGGGAGGGATACAATGAGCAGTTCTTC; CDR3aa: CASTLDREGYNEQFF
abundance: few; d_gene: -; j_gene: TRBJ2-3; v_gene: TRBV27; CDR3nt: TGTGCCAGCAGTCCATCAGGGCCAGGAGCCACAGATACGCAGTATTTT; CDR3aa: CASSPSGPGATDTQYF
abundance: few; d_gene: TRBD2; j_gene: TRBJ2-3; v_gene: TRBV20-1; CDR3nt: TGCAGTGCTCTCGGGACTGTAGCGGGGGTACCCTTCACAGATACGCAGTATTTT; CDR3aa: CSALGTVAGVPFTDTQYF
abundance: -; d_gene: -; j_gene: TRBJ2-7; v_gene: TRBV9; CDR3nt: TGTGCCAGCAGCGTAGATACTAGCCGGAGCTCCTACAATGAGCAGTACTTC; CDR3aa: CASSVDTSRSSYNEQYF
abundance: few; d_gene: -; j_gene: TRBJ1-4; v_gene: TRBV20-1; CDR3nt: TGCAGTGCTAAGGACAGTAATGAAAAACTGTTTTTT; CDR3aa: CSAKDSNEKLFF
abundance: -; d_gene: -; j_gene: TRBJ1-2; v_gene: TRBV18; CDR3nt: TGTGCCAGCTCACGGGGCAGGGAAGCGAATCGTGATGGCTACACCTTC; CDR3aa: CASSRGREANRDGYTF
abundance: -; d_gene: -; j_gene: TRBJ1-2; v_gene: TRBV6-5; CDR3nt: TGTGCCAGCAACTCAGCAGGGAAAACTAACTATGGCTACACCTTC; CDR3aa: CASNSAGKTNYGYTF
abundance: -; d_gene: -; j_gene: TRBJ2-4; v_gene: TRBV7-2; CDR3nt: TGTGCCAGCAGCCCATCGATACCGGGACAAGCGCTGTACTTC; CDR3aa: CASSPSIPGQALYF
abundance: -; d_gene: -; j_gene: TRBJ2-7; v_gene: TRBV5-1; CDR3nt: TGCGCCAGCAGCCGGGACCCAGAAGCCTACGAGCAGTACTTC; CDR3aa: CASSRDPEAYEQYF
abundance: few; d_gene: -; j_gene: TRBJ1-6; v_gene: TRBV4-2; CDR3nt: TGTGCCAGCAGCCAAGTATCACAGGGCCCTTCGGCCCTCCACTTT; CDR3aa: CASSQVSQGPSALHF
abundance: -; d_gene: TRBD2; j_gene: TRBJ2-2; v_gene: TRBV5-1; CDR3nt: TGCGCCAGCGAACCCGGGACTACTTTTAACACCGGGGAGCTGTTTTTT; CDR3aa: CASEPGTTFNTGELFF
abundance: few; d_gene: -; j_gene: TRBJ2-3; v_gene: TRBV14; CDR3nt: TGTGCCAGCAGCCAAGGACAGCCAACAGATACGCAGTATTTT; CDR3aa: CASSQGQPTDTQYF
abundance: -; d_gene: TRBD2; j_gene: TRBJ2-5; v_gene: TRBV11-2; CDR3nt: TGTGCCAGCAGCTTAGATTGGGCCCGGGGGGATCAAGAGACCCAGTACTTC; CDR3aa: CASSLDWARGDQETQYF
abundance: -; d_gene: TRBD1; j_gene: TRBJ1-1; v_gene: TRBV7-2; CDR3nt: TGTGCCAGCAGGCCGGGACAGAGGCGTCATTGGTACACTGAAGCTTTCTTT; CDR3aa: CASRPGQRRHWYTEAFF
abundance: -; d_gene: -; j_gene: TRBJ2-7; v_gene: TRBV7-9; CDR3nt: TGTGCCAGCAGCTCCCACGGGCGGGACATCTCCTACAATGAGCAGTACTTC; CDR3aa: CASSSHGRDISYNEQYF
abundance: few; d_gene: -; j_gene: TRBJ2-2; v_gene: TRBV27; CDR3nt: TGTGCCAGCAGTTTAGGGTATACGGGGGAAACCGGGGAGCTGTTTTTT; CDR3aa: CASSLGYTGETGELFF
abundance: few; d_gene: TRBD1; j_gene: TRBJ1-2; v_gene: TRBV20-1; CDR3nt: TGCAGTGCTAGAGATCTGCAGGGGGCAGGCTATGGCTACACCTTC; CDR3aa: CSARDLQGAGYGYTF
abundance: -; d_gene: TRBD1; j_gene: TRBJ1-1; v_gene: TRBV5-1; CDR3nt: TGCGCCAGCGCACCGACAGGGATGAACACTGAAGCTTTCTTT; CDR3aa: CASAPTGMNTEAFF
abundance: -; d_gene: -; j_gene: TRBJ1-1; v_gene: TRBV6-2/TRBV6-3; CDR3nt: TGTGCCAGCATTTCGACGGAAACAAACACTGAAGCTTTCTTT; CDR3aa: CASISTETNTEAFF
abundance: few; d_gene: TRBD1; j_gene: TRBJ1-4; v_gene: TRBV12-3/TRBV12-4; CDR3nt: TGTGCCAGCAGTTTAATGGGGGACAGATCTAATGAAAAACTGTTTTTT; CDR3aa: CASSLMGDRSNEKLFF
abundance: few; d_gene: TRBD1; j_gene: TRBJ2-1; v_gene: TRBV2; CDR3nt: TGTGCCAGCAGCCCAAGGACAGGGGCGAACAATGAGCAGTTCTTC; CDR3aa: CASSPRTGANNEQFF